A few counts support the clone carrying this T cell receptor beta chain. Each CDR3 protein gets one entry after TCRdb re-called the 5' RACE reads with MiXCR. The sample shows about 50,000 distinct CDR3 sequences, approximately 9% of them seen only once. This CDR3 is built from 15 residues. Deletions cut 5 bases from V and 2 bases from J, with 16 bases between. Germline loops: CDR1 SGHNT, CDR2 YYREEE (reference sequence). This record comes from a study of early T cells in non-severe SARS-CoV-2 infection. The sample here was whole blood, taken at baseline. The chain employs TRBV5-4 and TRBJ2-5; no clear D. The receptor was derived from an adult who was a healthcare worker with PCR-confirmed SARS-CoV-2 infection or an uninfected control (not recorded which). Written as DNA, the CDR3 is TGTGCCAGCAGATTTGGTATCGGTGTTCAAGAGACCCAGTACTTC. It codes for CASRFGIGVQETQYF.